This TCR beta chain is drawn from a study of blood T cell repertoires in COVID-19. Overall study context: From the United States, Italy and Spain came samples of acute and convalescent COVID-19. The cDNA or gDNA used as material had been derived from T cells, B-cell-depleted T cells, or PBMCs.

Authors' methods: Nucleated cell counts were estimated from reference gene primer amplification. Measured with immunoSEQ multiplex PCR; TCRdb has only the in-frame clones, and not every one. That table furnishes V, J and clone size, whereas the DNA furnished D and trimming. The sample carries around 200,000 clones, approximately 85% recorded once. V lost 7 bases to trimming and J lost 2 bases; unmatched junction nucleotides: 10. This CDR3 region has 15 residues. Per germline, CDR1 MNHEY and CDR2 SMNVEV (reference sequence). The clonotype was recovered from a woman older than 75 with acute or convalescent COVID-19. Sequenced sample: peripheral blood. The genes are TRBV27 and TRBJ1-1, with TRBD1 matching 7 bases. The DNA for the CDR3 is TGTGCCAGCACCGAATTAGGGGGCATCAACACTGAAGCTTTCTTT. Translated, it gives CASTELGGINTEAFF.